This T cell receptor (beta chain) was sequenced during a study of T cells after posttransplantation cyclophosphamide. Study-wide results and caveats: Blood and skin or GI T cell repertoires showed limited TRB overlap. Donor-recipient repertoire similarity was low at 1-2 months, rising over year one. After PTCy, TRB diversity resembled that of CNI/methotrexate controls.

This clone was seen many times. Its specificity is not known. TCRdb keeps only in-frame clones here, not all; method: immunoSEQ multiplex PCR. The sample gives about 30,000 clones, none seen only once, and the top ten clones hold 4.8%. The CDR3 is 15 residues long. Germline assignment: CDR1 MNHNS and CDR2 SASEGT. V shed 1 base and J shed 4 bases, with 13 bases lying between them. On the day of bone marrow donation, the related graft donor provided peripheral blood. Sequences were obtained from PBMCs. The genes are TRBV6-1 and TRBJ1-2; D perhaps matches TRBD1 (5 bases). The source of this sequence is a woman aged 25-40 years in good health and a related stem cell transplant donor. DNA of the CDR3: TGTGCCAGCAGTGAAGATGGCAGGGTTAGCTATGGCTACACCTTC. It translates to CASSEDGRVSYGYTF.